The clone carrying this TCR beta chain showed up just once. No antigen is known for it. The data stem from a study of T cell responses to AZD1222 COVID-19 vaccine. Regarding the study as a whole: A reported finding is that nearly half of spike-specific TCRs target unmutated variant regions. Most donors were white British and more were female, and clonal diversity was possibly underestimated.

Assay: immunoSEQ multiplex PCR; the TCRdb copy retains only in-frame clones and omits some. The sample lists 90,000 to 120,000 clones, approximately 86% seen once, with less than 3.5% in the top ten. V was pared by 3 bases and J by 2 bases, with 17 bases between. Per germline, CDR1 KGHSH and CDR2 LQKENI. The CDR3 spans 17 residues. This clonotype originated in an adult in good health. The J gene is TRBJ1-3, the V gene TRBV18; no firm D call. This specimen was peripheral blood, taken on day 0 of AZD1222 vaccination. CDR3: CASSPEVGFGTGNTIYF. CDR3 sequence (DNA): TGTGCCAGCTCACCCGAGGTAGGGTTTGGCACTGGAAACACCATATATTTT.